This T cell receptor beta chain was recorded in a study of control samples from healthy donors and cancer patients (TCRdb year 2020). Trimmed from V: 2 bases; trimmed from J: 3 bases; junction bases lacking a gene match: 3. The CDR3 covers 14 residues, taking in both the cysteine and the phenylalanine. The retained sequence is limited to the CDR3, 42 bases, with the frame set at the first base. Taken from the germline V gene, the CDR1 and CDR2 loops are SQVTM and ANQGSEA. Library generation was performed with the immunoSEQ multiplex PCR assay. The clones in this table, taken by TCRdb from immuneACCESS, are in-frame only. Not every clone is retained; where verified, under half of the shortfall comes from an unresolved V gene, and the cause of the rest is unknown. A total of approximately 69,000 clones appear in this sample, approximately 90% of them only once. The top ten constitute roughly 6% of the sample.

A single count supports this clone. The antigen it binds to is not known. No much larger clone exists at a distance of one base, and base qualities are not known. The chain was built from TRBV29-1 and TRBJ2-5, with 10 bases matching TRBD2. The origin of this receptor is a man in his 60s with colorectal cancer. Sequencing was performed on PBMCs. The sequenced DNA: TGCAGCGTTGAAAAAAGCGGGGGGGAAGAGACCCAGTACTTC. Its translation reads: CSVEKSGGEETQYF.